A single sample is the source of the 20 T cell receptor beta chains below, sequenced in a study of cytomegalovirus exposure and HLA in healthy donors. Both 60 Vbeta primers and 13 Jbeta primers went into the PCR. Profiling relied on immunoSEQ multiplex PCR, and the TCRdb table lists in-frame clones only, not all of them. Of 100,000 to 150,000 clones listed, under 90% were seen once; the top ten hold 3% to 4%. Sample: PBMCs. These receptor sequences come from a woman in her forties in good health and CMV-seronegative.

This clone was seen only a few times. The CDR3 spells CASRPKPQGPEAFF. As DNA, the CDR3 is TGTGCCAGCAGACCTAAACCTCAGGGGCCTGAAGCTTTCTTT. The V call is TRBV7-2, the J call TRBJ1-1; TRBD1 is a possible D gene (6 bases). CDR1 and CDR2 from the germline V gene are SGHTA and FQGNSA. The ends were cut back, 6 bases at V and 6 bases at J, with 17 bases in the middle. This CDR3 comprises 14 residues.

This clone was picked up one time. V gene TRBV19 combines with J gene TRBJ1-4; 8 positions agree with TRBD1. Germline assignment: CDR1 LNHDA and CDR2 SQIVND (reference sequence). Trimming cost V 4 bases and J 6 bases; bases outside gene matches: 16. The CDR3 has 18 amino acids. The CDR3 is CASSTSRQGTTLDEKLFF. Written as DNA, the CDR3 is TGTGCCAGTAGTACCTCCCGACAGGGGACGACCCTGGATGAAAAACTGTTTTTT.

This clone appeared a few times. The chain couples TRBV5-1 to TRBJ2-5; TRBD1 agrees at 8 bases. The J call may be faulty, since TRBJ2-7 better matches the DNA end. This CDR3 comprises 14 residues. Germline V gene sequence: CDR1 SGHRS, CDR2 YFSETQ. The CDR3 loop reads CASSLLTGANEQYF. The DNA for the CDR3 is TGCGCCAGCAGCTTGCTGACAGGGGCCAACGAGCAGTACTTC.

The chain joins TRBV19 to TRBJ1-6, with D unresolved. CDR3 length: 15 residues. Germline V gene sequence: CDR1 LNHDA, CDR2 SQIVND (reference sequence). With 3 bases removed from V and 6 bases from J, the gap between germline ends came to 12 bases. CDR3 DNA: TGTGCCAGTAGTATCCCCAGGCCGTCTAATTCACCCCTCCACTTT. This gives the protein CASSIPRPSNSPLHF.

The chain is built from TRBV29-1 and TRBJ2-7, with 7 bases matching TRBD1. The germline V gene has CDR1 SQVTM and CDR2 ANQGSEA. The V segment lost 6 bases and the J segment 2 bases; nucleotides outside the gene matches: 10. The CDR3 extends over 14 amino acids. CDR3 sequence: CSVYTGAPPYEQYF. The DNA of the CDR3 is TGCAGCGTCTATACAGGGGCCCCTCCCTACGAGCAGTACTTC.

The gene calls are TRBV7-3 and TRBJ2-7, with 7 positions matching TRBD2. Germline trimming cut 2 bases from V and 3 bases from J; bases unmatched to any gene: 4. CDR3 size: 14 residues. Germline V gives CDR1 SGHTA, CDR2 FQGTGA. Written as DNA, the CDR3 is TGTGCCAGCAGCTTAGGAAGCGGGAACTACGAGCAGTACTTC. This gives the protein CASSLGSGNYEQYF.

The chain joins TRBV13 to TRBJ1-2, with TRBD1 matching over 9 bases. The CDR3 is made up of 14 amino acids. Germline-derived CDR1 and CDR2 are PRHDT and FYEKMQ (reference sequence). The V and J ends lost 4 bases and 2 bases, in that order; junction bases with no gene match: 2. As DNA, the CDR3 is TGTGCCAGCAGCTACGGGACAGGGAACTATGGCTACACCTTC. Protein sequence: CASSYGTGNYGYTF.

The chain couples TRBV18 to TRBJ2-1; possibly TRBD1 for D (7 bases). CDR3 length equals 15 residues. Per the germline V gene, CDR1 is KGHSH and CDR2 is LQKENI. V lost 3 bases and J lost 3, with 12 bases in between. The CDR3 DNA follows: TGTGCCAGCTCACCGGAGGGGGCGAACTACAATGAGCAGTTCTTC. This codes for CASSPEGANYNEQFF.

The chain carries TRBV4-3 and TRBJ2-5; 7 bases line up with TRBD1. V shed 0 bases and J 11 bases; nucleotides not matched to a gene: 12. The CDR3 sequence is 15 residues long. The V gene's germline CDR1 is LGHNA and CDR2 YSLEER. The CDR3 spells CASSQDSDRRYEQYF. DNA of the CDR3: TGCGCCAGCAGCCAAGATTCGGACAGGAGGTATGAGCAGTACTTC.

CDR3 sequence: CASSQDRGSYNSPLHF. The CDR3, as DNA: TGTGCCAGCAGCCAAGATAGGGGCTCCTATAATTCACCCCTCCACTTT. The V gene is TRBV14, the J gene TRBJ1-6; maybe TRBD1 (5 bases). From germline, CDR1 is SGHDN and CDR2 FVKESK. The CDR3 runs 16 residues. With 0 bases removed from V and 0 bases from J, the gap between germline ends came to 6 bases.

V usage is TRBV28 and J usage is TRBJ2-1; 8 nucleotides align to TRBD2. CDR1 is MDHEN and CDR2 is SYDVKM in the germline V gene. V was clipped by 5 bases and J by 8 bases; unmatched bases: 8. The CDR3 is made up of 14 amino acids. The CDR3 loop reads CASSLRLARYEQFF. As DNA, the CDR3 is TGTGCCAGCAGTCTAAGACTAGCGCGGTATGAGCAGTTCTTC. Together with reference TRBV28 and TRBJ2-1, the CDR3 gives the full variable domain: DVKVTQSSRYLVKRTGEKVFLECVQDMDHENMFWYRQDPGLGLRLIYFSYDVKMKEKGDIPEGYSVSREKKERFSLILESASTNQTSMYLCASSLRLARYEQFFGPGTRLTVL.

Comment on this clone: The germline gene is not matched at one end of the junction; a read error may be the cause. Other DNA sequences in this specimen translate into the identical CDR3. The genes are TRBV4-3 and TRBJ2-2; 7 bases are a match to TRBD2. The CDR3 spans 17 residues. The V gene's germline CDR1 is LGHNA and CDR2 YSLEER. CDR3 sequence: CASSQDWLAVNTGELFF. CDR3 DNA: TGCGCCAGTAGCCAAGATTGGCTAGCGGTCAACACCGGGGAGCTGTTTTTT.

This chain connects TRBV4-1 to TRBJ1-4; 7 nucleotides match TRBD1. The trim removed 2 bases at V and 5 bases at J, leaving 8 bases unmatched. The CDR3 is made up of 16 amino acids. Germline CDR1 and CDR2: MGHRA and YSYEKL. CDR3 in DNA: TGCGCCAGCAGCCAAAAGAGACAGGGCCTGAATGAAAAACTGTTTTTT. Its protein is CASSQKRQGLNEKLFF.

In this sample, this clone turned up a few times. This CDR3 is also generated by other DNA sequences in the sample. The chain uses TRBV4-1 and TRBJ2-2; 8 positions match TRBD2. Germline trimming cut 4 bases from V and 3 bases from J; bases unmatched to any gene: 4. The CDR3 is made up of 15 amino acids. Germline V lookup: CDR1 MGHRA, CDR2 YSYEKL. CDR3 DNA: TGCGCCAGCAGCCCCGGGAGGGTATACACCGGGGAGCTGTTTTTT. Its translation: CASSPGRVYTGELFF.

This clone was detected once. The rearrangement uses TRBV7-9 and TRBJ2-7; 7 positions agree with TRBD2. The CDR3 spans 14 residues. Losses at the gene ends were 1 base for V and 5 bases for J; bases not matched to a gene: 5. The germline V gene encodes CDR1 SEHNR and CDR2 FQNEAQ (reference sequence). CDR3 region: CASSLGGSTHEQYF. CDR3 in DNA: TGTGCCAGCAGCTTAGGCGGGAGTACCCACGAGCAGTACTTC.

This chain uses TRBV4-1 with TRBJ1-3; 9 bases agree with TRBD1. Losses at the gene ends were 0 bases for V and 10 bases for J; bases not matched to a gene: 4. CDR3 size: 14 residues. Per the germline V gene, CDR1 is MGHRA and CDR2 is YSYEKL. The CDR3 DNA follows: TGCGCCAGCAGCCAAGAGACAGGGGGTCAAACCATATATTTT. Its translation: CASSQETGGQTIYF.

This clone was counted a few times. The chain uses TRBV6-5 and TRBJ1-1, with D perhaps matching TRBD1 (5 bases). The germline V and J ends were trimmed by 4 bases and 8 bases, with 17 bases remaining between them. Germline-derived CDR1 and CDR2 are MNHEY and SVGAGI. The CDR3 extends over 14 amino acids. CDR3 coding DNA: TGTGCCAGCAGTTCTCCCCGCAGGGCAAACGAAGCTTTCTTT. This encodes CASSSPRRANEAFF.

The sample holds a few counts of this clone. The gene calls are TRBV5-5 and TRBJ1-3; D not resolved. CDR3 size: 14 residues. V shed 1 base and J shed 5 bases, with 10 bases lying between them. Germline V gene data show CDR1 as SGHKS and CDR2 as YYEKEE (reference sequence). The chain's CDR3 is CASSLILSRNTIYF. The CDR3 coding sequence is TGTGCCAGCAGCTTGATTCTTAGTAGAAACACCATATATTTT.

This clone was detected only once. CDR3 sequence reads: CASSQDRASGSYNEQFF. The CDR3 DNA reads TGCGCCAGCAGCCAAGATAGGGCTAGCGGGAGCTACAATGAGCAGTTCTTC. The chain links TRBV4-3 to TRBJ2-1; TRBD2 matches 10 bases. In germline, CDR1 is LGHNA, CDR2 YSLEER. The CDR3 consists of 17 residues. V gave up 0 bases and J gave up 3 bases; unmatched junction bases: 5.

V usage is TRBV28 and J usage is TRBJ2-1; D might be TRBD2 (6 bases). The CDR3 has 16 amino acids. CDR1 MDHEN and CDR2 SYDVKM come from the germline V gene. V dropped 3 bases and J dropped 1 base, with 13 bases sitting between them. CDR3 in amino acids: CASSFGGGRSYNEQFF. The CDR3 DNA is TGTGCCAGCAGTTTTGGAGGAGGGCGATCCTACAATGAGCAGTTCTTC.